This is a list of T cell receptor beta chains from one sample in a study of blood T cell repertoires in COVID-19. Some clones are missing from TCRdb's copy, which holds only in-frame ones; the method was immunoSEQ multiplex PCR. The repertoire holds more than 300,000 clones, with 85% to 95% as singletons. Sequencing was performed on PBMCs or T cells enriched from blood (not recorded which). The receptors stem from a woman in her 30s who had been exposed to COVID-19. Both conserved end residues are part of each CDR3. The D gene is left open where the match is weak. Not all rows give a size; the values are once, few, many and, for expanded clones, a class.

abundance | j_gene | v_gene | len | d_gene | CDR3nt | CDR3aa
. | TRBJ2-3 | TRBV9 | 15 | TRBD1 | TGTGCCAGCAGCGCCCGACAGGGTAGCACAGATACGCAGTATTTT | CASSARQGSTDTQYF
few | TRBJ1-6 | TRBV5-4 | 16 | TRBD1 | TGTGCCAGCAGCTGGGGGGACAGGGCGGTGGGTTCACCCCTCCACTTT | CASSWGDRAVGSPLHF
. | TRBJ2-7 | TRBV6-1 | 14 | . | TGTGCCAGCAGTGAGGAGGGACAGAACTACGAGCAGTACTTC | CASSEEGQNYEQYF
. | TRBJ2-5 | TRBV10-3 | 13 | . | TGTGCCATCAGTGACCTAGGGGAAGAGACCCAGTACTTC | CAISDLGEETQYF
once | TRBJ1-2 | TRBV12-3/TRBV12-4 | 13 | TRBD1 | TGTGCCAGCAGTTTAGGAGGGGGCCTTGGCTACACCTTC | CASSLGGGLGYTF
. | TRBJ2-7 | TRBV5-1 | 16 | TRBD1 | TGCGCCAGCAGCTTGGGGGGTACAGGGGATCCCTACGAGCAGTACTTC | CASSLGGTGDPYEQYF
. | TRBJ2-1 | TRBV2 | 12 | . | TGTGCCAGCAGCCCTAGCGTGAGTGAGCAGTTCTTC | CASSPSVSEQFF
once | TRBJ2-7 | TRBV5-6 | 14 | TRBD2 | TGTGCCAGCAGCTTGGGACTAGCGGGGTTCGAGCAGTACTTC | CASSLGLAGFEQYF
. | TRBJ2-2 | TRBV27 | 16 | TRBD2 | TGTGCCAGCAGTTTATTTGCGGGGGGAAACACCGGGGAGCTGTTTTTT | CASSLFAGGNTGELFF
once | TRBJ1-6 | TRBV2 | 13 | . | TGTGCCAGCAGTGTACAGAGTAATTCACCCCTCCACTTT | CASSVQSNSPLHF
. | TRBJ1-2 | TRBV13 | 16 | . | TGTGCCAGCAGCTTATATCTGGCAGGGGCGGAGCATGGCTACACCTTC | CASSLYLAGAEHGYTF
. | TRBJ2-3 | TRBV9 | 16 | . | TGTGCCAGCAGCGTAGGTGCAGGGGTTAGCACAGATACGCAGTATTTT | CASSVGAGVSTDTQYF
. | TRBJ2-1 | TRBV3-1/TRBV3-2 | 13 | . | TGTGCCAGCAGCCCGCCCCCGTCGGATGAGCAGTTCTTC | CASSPPPSDEQFF
. | TRBJ1-5 | TRBV7-6 | 17 | . | TGTGCCAGCAGCTTTGAACAAGGATCGAGGGGCAATCAGCCCCAGCATTTT | CASSFEQGSRGNQPQHF
. | TRBJ1-5 | TRBV6-5 | 14 | . | TGTGCCAGCAGTAGTGGAGGGAATAGTCAGCCCCAGCATTTT | CASSSGGNSQPQHF
. | TRBJ1-4 | TRBV29-1 | 13 | TRBD1 | TGCAGCGTCCAGACAGGGCGGGATACAAAACTGTTTTTT | CSVQTGRDTKLFF
few | TRBJ1-2 | TRBV4-3 | 15 | . | TGCGCCAGCAGCCAAACTCCAGGGATTTCGGCGGGCTACACCTTC | CASSQTPGISAGYTF
. | TRBJ1-1 | TRBV3-1/TRBV3-2 | 14 | TRBD1 | TGTGCCAGCAGCCAAGAGACAGGGCACACTGAAGCTTTCTTT | CASSQETGHTEAFF
. | TRBJ2-1 | TRBV27 | 14 | . | TGTGCCAGCAGTTTGGAGACTAGGAGAGATGAGCAGTTCTTC | CASSLETRRDEQFF
once | TRBJ1-6 | TRBV4-1 | 16 | . | TGCGCCAGCAGCCTAGGAGGACAGTACACGGGTTCACCCCTCCACTTT | CASSLGGQYTGSPLHF
once | TRBJ2-1 | TRBV5-4 | 17 | TRBD2 | TGTGCCAGCAGAGACCCGGGACTAGCGGGGGGGGACAATGAGCAGTTCTTC | CASRDPGLAGGDNEQFF
. | TRBJ2-2 | TRBV5-1 | 15 | TRBD1 | TGCGCCAGCAGCTTTCACAGGGGGAACACCGGGGAGCTGTTTTTT | CASSFHRGNTGELFF
once | TRBJ1-3 | TRBV9 | 14 | . | TGTGCCAGCAGGTCAGGCCAATCTGGAAACACCATATATTTT | CASRSGQSGNTIYF
. | TRBJ1-3 | TRBV6-5 | 15 | . | TGTGCCAGCAGACACAGGGTGGACTCTGGAAACACCATATATTTT | CASRHRVDSGNTIYF
. | TRBJ1-1 | TRBV6-5 | 13 | . | TGTGCCAGCAGCCACGGGGGGAACACTGAAGCTTTCTTT | CASSHGGNTEAFF
few | TRBJ2-7 | TRBV10-3 | 13 | TRBD2 | TGTGCCATCAGACTAGCGGACTCCTACGAGCAGTACTTC | CAIRLADSYEQYF